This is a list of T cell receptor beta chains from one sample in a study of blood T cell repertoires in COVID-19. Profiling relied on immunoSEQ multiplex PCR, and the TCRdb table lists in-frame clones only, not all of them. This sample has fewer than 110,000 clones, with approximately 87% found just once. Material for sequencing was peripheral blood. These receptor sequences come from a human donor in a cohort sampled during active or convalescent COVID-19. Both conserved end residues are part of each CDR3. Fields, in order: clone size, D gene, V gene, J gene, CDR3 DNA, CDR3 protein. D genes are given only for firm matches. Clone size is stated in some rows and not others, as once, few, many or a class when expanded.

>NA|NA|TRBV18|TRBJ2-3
TGTGCCAGCTCTATCCCCTCAGCGGCGGGGAGGCTTGGCACAGATACGCAGTATTTT
CASSIPSAAGRLGTDTQYF
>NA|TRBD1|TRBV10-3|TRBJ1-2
TGTGCCATCAGTGACCCGGGACAGGGGTTGGATGGCTACACCTTC
CAISDPGQGLDGYTF
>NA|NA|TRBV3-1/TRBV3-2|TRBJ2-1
TGTGCCAGCAGCCAAGATGGGAGGTATGAGCAGTTCTTC
CASSQDGRYEQFF
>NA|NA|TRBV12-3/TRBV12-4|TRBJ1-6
TGTGCCAGCAGCAAGGAGGCCTCACCCCTCCACTTT
CASSKEASPLHF
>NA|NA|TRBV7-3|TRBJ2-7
TGTGCCAGCAGTTGGGGTGACAGGCACCACGAGCAGTACTTC
CASSWGDRHHEQYF
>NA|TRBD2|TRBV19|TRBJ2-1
TGTGCCAGTAGTATTCGAGGATCTAGCGGGGGGTCCTACAATGAGCAGTTCTTC
CASSIRGSSGGSYNEQFF
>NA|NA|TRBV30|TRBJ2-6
TGTGCCTGGAGTGTACAGGGAGGGGGTTCTGGGGCCAACGTCCTGACTTTC
CAWSVQGGGSGANVLTF
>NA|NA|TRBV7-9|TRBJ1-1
TGTGCCAGCAGCTCGGAATCGAGGGACACTGAAGCTTTCTTT
CASSSESRDTEAFF
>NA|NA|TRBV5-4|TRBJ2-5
TGTGCCAGCAGCTTACCGGGGGACGCGGAGACCCAGTACTTC
CASSLPGDAETQYF
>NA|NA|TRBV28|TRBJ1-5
TGTGCCAGCGTAGGACGGGGTGCAAATCAGCCCCAGCATTTT
CASVGRGANQPQHF
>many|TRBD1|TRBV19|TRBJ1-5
TGTGCCACTTCGATGACAGGGGGCAACCAGCCCCAGCATTTT
CATSMTGGNQPQHF
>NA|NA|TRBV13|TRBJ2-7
TGTGCCAGCAGCCAAACCCGGGGGGCAGGGTACGAGCAGTACTTC
CASSQTRGAGYEQYF
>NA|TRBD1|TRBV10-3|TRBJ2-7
TGTGCCATCAGTGAGTCGAGGGGGCCGACCTACGAGCAGTACTTC
CAISESRGPTYEQYF
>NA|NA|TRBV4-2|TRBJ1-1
TGTGCCAGCAGCCAAGATACTTGGACAGTTAACACTGAAGCTTTCTTT
CASSQDTWTVNTEAFF
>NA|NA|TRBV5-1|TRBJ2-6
TGCGCCAGCAGCTTTTCGGGAACTGGGGCCAACGTCCTGACTTTC
CASSFSGTGANVLTF
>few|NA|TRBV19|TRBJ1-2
TGTGCCAGTAGCACCGGGCCGCTGGAGGGTGGCTACACCTTC
CASSTGPLEGGYTF
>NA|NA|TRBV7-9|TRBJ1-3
TGTGCCAGCAGCTTAGACCTCGCAAACTCCCCTGGAAACACCATATATTTT
CASSLDLANSPGNTIYF
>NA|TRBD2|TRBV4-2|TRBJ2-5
TGTGCCAGCAGCCAAGTGGTAGCGGGGGGGTCGGAGACCCAGTACTTC
CASSQVVAGGSETQYF